One sample yielded the 9 T cell receptor beta chains listed below, sequenced in a study of metastatic and nonmetastatic thyroid tumors. Every patient was untreated before thyroid surgery. TCRdb re-called clones from the PCR reads using MiXCR. Among roughly 81,000 clones listed, over 8.5% were seen once. Sequencing was performed on blood. All receptors derive from a female donor with papillary thyroid cancer or a benign thyroid nodule (not recorded which). Some clones in this sample may be carry-over from other donors' samples.

This clone was recorded at least ten times. The chain carries TRBV6-5 and TRBJ2-3, with D perhaps TRBD2 (5 bases). Germline loops: CDR1 MNHEY, CDR2 SVGAGI. The CDR3 loop spans 15 amino acids. Trimming removed 2 bases from V and 0 bases from J, with 9 bases in between. The CDR3 nucleotides read TGTGCCAGCAGTTACGGAGGAAGTAGCACAGATACGCAGTATTTT. This encodes CASSYGGSSTDTQYF.

This clone was counted between two and nine times. This may be a read error, as it is one base from a much larger clone. This chain connects TRBV27 to TRBJ1-2; 7 nucleotides line up with TRBD1. CDR3 length equals 14 residues. Germline V gene lookup returns CDR1 MNHEY and CDR2 SMNVEV (reference sequence). The CDR3 protein is CASTMTGYSYGYIF. Here the CDR3 DNA reads TGTGCCAGCACCATGACAGGGTACAGCTATGGCTACATCTTC.

This chain uses TRBV20-1 with TRBJ1-3; the D gene is possibly TRBD1 (5 bases). The V end was cut by 3 bases, the J end by 8 bases, with 14 bases between. The CDR3 is 13 residues long. The V gene's germline CDR1 is DFQATT and CDR2 SNEGSKA (reference sequence). The CDR3 sequence: CSARSGPGDTIYF. The CDR3 DNA sequence: TGCAGTGCTAGGTCGGGGCCGGGAGACACCATATATTTT.

This clone came up many times. This sequence joins TRBV12-5 and TRBJ1-6; tentatively, D is TRBD1 (5 bases). In germline, CDR1 is LGHNT, CDR2 FRNRAP. This CDR3 has 13 amino acids. V was trimmed by 2 bases and J by 6 bases, leaving 5 bases between them. Written as DNA, the CDR3 is TGTGCTAGTGGTTTGCAGGGTAATTCACCCCTCCACTTT. Protein sequence: CASGLQGNSPLHF.

CDR3 DNA sequence: TGTGCCTGGAGTGTACTAGATGGCTACACCTTC. Its protein product is CAWSVLDGYTF. This sequence joins TRBV30 and TRBJ1-2; no reliable D call. The ends were cut back, 0 bases at V and 6 bases at J, with 5 bases in the middle. CDR1 is GTSNPN, CDR2 SVGIG, per germline (reference sequence). This CDR3 contains 11 residues.

This clone was counted ten times or more. The sample holds other DNA sequences that translate to the same CDR3. The CDR3 here is CASRGPQETQYF. CDR3 bases: TGTGCCAGCAGGGGGCCCCAAGAGACCCAGTACTTC. The V gene is TRBV3-1, the J gene TRBJ2-5; D might be TRBD1 (5 bases). The germline V and J ends were trimmed by 6 bases and 1 base, with 6 bases remaining between them. Germline-derived CDR1 and CDR2 are LGHDT and YNNKEL (reference sequence). CDR3 length: 12 amino acids.

This clone turned up a few times. The rearrangement uses TRBV19 and TRBJ1-3; D remains unclear. Looked up from germline, CDR1 is LNHDA and CDR2 is SQIVND (reference sequence). V shed 0 bases and J shed 0 bases, with 15 bases lying between them. CDR3 size: 18 residues. The CDR3 bases are TGTGCCAGTAGTATAGATCAAGGTTGGAGGTCCTCTGGAAACACCATATATTTT. Translation gives CASSIDQGWRSSGNTIYF.

This clone was observed at least ten times. The rearrangement links TRBV19 to TRBJ2-7; D call uncertain. V lost 5 bases, J lost 6 bases, and 14 bases lay in between. The V gene's germline CDR1 is LNHDA and CDR2 SQIVND (reference sequence). There are 13 residues in the CDR3. The CDR3 region has the DNA TGTGCCAGTAGTTCCCCGCCCAGCCCCGAGCAGTACTTC. Translated: CASSSPPSPEQYF.

In its sample, this clone was seen many times. V and J are TRBV12-3 or TRBV12-4 and TRBJ1-3; D not certain. V lost 3 bases, J lost 0 bases, and 15 bases lay in between. The CDR3 spans 17 residues. The CDR3 reads CASSFWAGSNSGNTIYF. The CDR3 nucleotides are TGTGCCAGCAGTTTCTGGGCCGGTTCCAACTCTGGAAACACCATATATTTT.